Detailed here is one T cell receptor (beta chain). The data were produced by immunoSEQ multiplex PCR, yet TCRdb's version contains in-frame clones alone and is incomplete. Of about 64,000 clones detected, about 91% appear once; the ten largest clones hold 2.8%. The data originate from a study of OX40 agonist ivuxolimab in advanced cancers. CDR1 and CDR2 from the germline V gene are LNHDA and SQIVND (reference sequence). This CDR3 comprises 15 residues. The J segment lost 7 bases and the V segment lost 4 bases, leaving 4 bases of the junction unmatched. The V gene is TRBV19, the J gene TRBJ2-1; 13 bases fit TRBD2. The input for sequencing was CD4+ or CD8+ T cells sorted from blood, taken in a trial of the OX40 agonist ivuxolimab. The sequence came from an adult with an advanced solid tumor such as melanoma, head and neck, liver or kidney cancer. CDR3 nucleotides: TGTGCCAGTAGTAAACTAGCGGGAGGGATTAATGAGCAGTTCTTC. Amino acids: CASSKLAGGINEQFF.